The rows below give T cell receptor beta chains drawn from one sample of a study of blood T cell repertoires in COVID-19. The method was immunoSEQ multiplex PCR; TCRdb's version includes in-frame clones alone and lacks a portion of them. This sample has 250,000 to 350,000 clones, with around 86% found just once. Sequenced input: peripheral blood. The receptors come from a woman in her twenties or thirties with active or convalescent COVID-19. CDR3s leave out the opening cysteine and the closing phenylalanine or tryptophan.

v_call cdr3_aa
TRBV5-1 ASRRGGRETQY
TRBV5-5 ASSSGSSNQPQH
TRBV5-1 ASSPWSDRNGYGYT
TRBV7-9 ATSGVGTDTQY
TRBV2 ASLLGLSSYEQY
TRBV7-9 ASSSQGPDTQY
TRBV2 ASSASSGGAGEQF
TRBV18 ASGGQANTEAF
TRBV7-6 ASSLALGGESSNQPQH
TRBV9 ASSVSPGQVNTEAF
TRBV19 ASSLQGALGQPQH
TRBV2 ASSVLGTGPNEQF
TRBV19 ASKGWDRGETGELF
TRBV28 ASDYRGLRNTEAF
TRBV9 ASSFQGAMGYGYT
TRBV29-1 SVSGGWGMNTEAF
TRBV7-2 ASSFNRAGPGEKLF
TRBV3-1/TRBV3-2 ASSQVLAGGTRTQY
TRBV9 ASSVAWDRGSTDTQY
TRBV5-1 ASSLGPSSYEQY
TRBV5-1 ASGSGGAAGELF
TRBV3-1/TRBV3-2 ASSQSVLDILRTQY
TRBV29-1 SVGPLVIEQF
TRBV11-2 ASSLQRGQGNTIY
TRBV28 ASSRTDNQPQH
TRBV7-2 ASSFSGLGGYT
TRBV6-5 ASSDSGTANYGYT
TRBV18 ASWKRGGGYNEQF
TRBV9 ASSVAAALGNTIY
TRBV5-1 ASSWGGISGTTEAF
TRBV13 ASSVKGLAGGQETQY
TRBV6-4 ASSPRTGDSNQPQH
TRBV27 ASKAGATAYEQY
TRBV7-2 ASSPGKGGEKLF
TRBV27 ASSLETGNAEQF
TRBV19 ASSIGTGAYEQY
TRBV5-5 ASSFTRDRGSQGELF
TRBV19 ASSIDVGQAYQPQH
TRBV24-1 ATSDQGAGANVLT
TRBV15 ATSRDQGGWDEQY